This section outlines one T cell receptor beta chain sequence together with its context. The antigen is unknown. The record originates from a study of siplizumab effects on memory and regulatory T cells. Study-level points and caveats: Confirmation was lacking for the suppressive function of proliferating Tregs derived from siplizumab cultures. Alloreactive sequences tracing back to unstimulated CD4+ memory cells were significantly reduced by siplizumab.

Per sample, roughly 99,000 TCR templates were assayed. Only in-frame clones appear in the TCRdb table, and some are missing; sequencing was by immunoSEQ multiplex PCR. The sample records about 100,000 clones, more than 90% being singletons. V shed 5 bases and J shed 4 bases, with 8 bases lying between them. Looked up from germline, CDR1 is SGHTA and CDR2 is FQGTGA. The CDR3 covers 12 residues. The chain has TRBV7-3 and TRBJ1-1; D is unclear. Sequencing was carried out using CD4+ T cells sorted from blood. The receptor's source is a human donor in good health. The CDR3, as DNA: TGTGCCAGCAGCCGACCCGGCACTGAAGCTTTCTTT. Its protein product is CASSRPGTEAFF.